Following are 5 T cell receptor beta chains from one sample sequenced in a study of T cells in Graves' hyperthyroidism and ophthalmopathy. Amplified TCR beta CDR3 regions came from RNA transcripts. The HTBI primer set was used in a first-round RT-PCR of the TCR CDR3. Via MiXCR, TCRdb re-called the multiplex PCR reads, giving one row per CDR3 protein. The sample shows roughly 400,000 distinct CDR3 sequences, around 25% of them seen only once. The sample taken for sequencing was blood. These receptors were collected from a man aged 45-65 years with Graves' hyperthyroidism.

The CDR3 here is CASSLGGALTRETQYF. CDR3 DNA sequence: TGTGCCAGCAGCTTGGGGGGGGCTCTTACAAGAGAGACCCAGTACTTC. The chain combines TRBV7-9 with TRBJ2-5, with D perhaps TRBD2 (7 bases). Germline-derived CDR1 and CDR2 are SEHNR and FQNEAQ (reference sequence). The CDR3 consists of 16 residues. The V end was cut by 3 bases, the J end by 4 bases, with 18 bases between.

This clonotype occurred once. The gene calls are TRBV29-1 and TRBJ2-7, with a possible D match to TRBD2 (6 bases). Trimming left V 4 bases short and J 7 bases short, with 14 bases between. CDR1 SQVTM and CDR2 ANQGSEA come from the germline V gene. CDR3 length: 12 amino acids. Here the CDR3 reads CSVAGEAGEQYF. In DNA form, the CDR3 reads TGCAGCGTTGCGGGGGAGGCGGGTGAGCAGTACTTC.

V gene TRBV2 combines with J gene TRBJ1-2, with unresolved D. The CDR3 sequence is 15 residues long. From germline, CDR1 is SNHLY and CDR2 FYNNEI. V was pared by 6 bases and J by 3 bases, with 17 bases between. Here the CDR3 reads CASRALGSSDYGYTF. The CDR3 coding sequence is TGTGCCAGCAGGGCCTTGGGCAGTTCCGACTATGGCTACACCTTC.

Many counts were recorded for this clonotype. The V and J genes are TRBV28 and TRBJ2-2; D is unresolved. The CDR3 covers 13 residues. Germline V gene sequence: CDR1 MDHEN, CDR2 SYDVKM. Trimming removed 1 base at V and 4 bases at J, with 4 bases between. The CDR3 bases are TGTGCCAGCAGTTTATCCGGCACCGGGGAGCTGTTTTTT. This gives the protein CASSLSGTGELFF.

This clonotype came up a few times. This chain links TRBV6-1 with TRBJ1-2, with D maybe TRBD1 (6 bases). Germline CDR1 MNHNS, CDR2 SASEGT. Trimming cost V 6 bases and J 8 bases, with 16 bases left between them. The CDR3 runs 13 residues. The CDR3 region is CASSGTIGGGYTF. CDR3 bases: TGTGCCAGCAGCGGAACGATAGGGGGGGGCTACACCTTC.